The entry that follows covers one T cell receptor beta chain sequence. The germline CDR1 and CDR2 sequences are MNHEY and SMNVEV (reference sequence). Germline trimming cut 3 bases from V and 3 bases from J; bases unmatched to any gene: 20. The CDR3 length is 20 residues. The record originates from a study of blood T cell repertoires in COVID-19. Sequencing used immunoSEQ multiplex PCR; TCRdb keeps in-frame clones, though not all of them. The table lists hundreds of thousands of clones, 86% of them singletons. The sample was peripheral blood. The receptor's source is a woman aged 25 to 39 with active or convalescent COVID-19. V and J are TRBV27 and TRBJ1-1; TRBD1 matches at 9 bases. CDR3 residues: CASSFSGYRGRRGYDTEAFF. Here the CDR3 DNA reads TGTGCCAGCAGTTTTTCCGGATACAGGGGGCGCAGGGGTTATGACACTGAAGCTTTCTTT.